This TCR beta chain was sequenced during a study of T cell responses to AZD1222 COVID-19 vaccine. Sequencing used immunoSEQ multiplex PCR; TCRdb keeps in-frame clones, though not all of them. The repertoire holds about 140,000 clones, with more than 80% as singletons. V dropped 6 bases and J dropped 5 bases, with 13 bases sitting between them. Germline CDR1 MDHEN, CDR2 SYDVKM. The CDR3 has 13 residues. V is TRBV28 and J is TRBJ2-5, with a weak D call TRBD2 (5 bases). Material: peripheral blood, obtained 28 days after the second dose of the MenACWY control vaccine. The source of this sequence is an adult who received the MenACWY meningococcal vaccine as a control. Here the CDR3 reads CASRPTSGETQYF. The CDR3 nucleotides read TGTGCCAGCAGACCTACTAGTGGGGAGACCCAGTACTTC.